What follows are 20 T cell receptor beta chains derived from one specimen sequenced in a study of T cells in Graves' hyperthyroidism and ophthalmopathy. The TCR beta CDR3 regions underwent amplification using RNA transcripts as the source. Using the HTBI primer set, a first-round RT-PCR was run on the TCR CDR3. TCRdb re-called the multiplex PCR reads with MiXCR, one entry per CDR3 protein. The profile covers about 560,000 distinct CDR3 sequences, with roughly a sixth appearing a single time and 15% to 20% taken by the ten largest. Source material: blood. Receptor source: a woman aged 18-29 years with Graves' hyperthyroidism.

This clonotype was detected a few times. This sequence joins TRBV5-1 and TRBJ1-6; 8 positions agree with TRBD1. Trimming cost V 2 bases and J 9 bases; bases outside gene matches: 10. The CDR3 length is 16 residues. The germline V gene encodes CDR1 SGHRS and CDR2 YFSETQ. The CDR3 protein is CASSLTTGGVSSPLHF. The DNA of the CDR3 is TGCGCCAGCAGCTTAACAACAGGGGGTGTTAGTTCACCCCTCCACTTT.

Notes on this clonotype: A much larger clone sits a single nucleotide away, making a read error possible. J is TRBJ2-1 and V is TRBV11-2; D gene uncertain. The DNA matches TRBJ2-7 better at its end, which makes the J call doubtful. CDR1 SGHAT and CDR2 FQNNGV come from the germline V gene. The CDR3 sequence is 16 residues long. CDR3 nucleotide sequence: TGTGCCAGCAGCTTAGTTATGTTGACTGCCTACAATGAGCAGTACTTC. Translation: CASSLVMLTAYNEQYF.

The table lists this clonotype with many counts. The rearrangement uses TRBV6-2 or TRBV6-3 and TRBJ1-5; D is perhaps TRBD1 (5 bases). V lost 7 bases, J lost 7 bases, and 17 bases lay in between. The CDR3 spans 14 residues. Looked up from germline, CDR1 is MNHEY and CDR2 is SVGEGT. CDR3 protein: CASNLPGEVQPQHF. The CDR3 nucleotides are TGTGCCAGCAACCTCCCGGGGGAGGTACAGCCCCAGCATTTT.

This clonotype was found many times. This chain links TRBV14 with TRBJ2-3; 9 nucleotides agree with TRBD2. V lost 0 bases, J lost 4 bases, and 14 bases stayed unmatched. The CDR3 sequence is 19 residues long. From germline, CDR1 is SGHDN and CDR2 FVKESK. The CDR3: CASSQDGGLAKGGADTQYF. Here the CDR3 DNA reads TGTGCCAGCAGCCAAGATGGGGGACTAGCCAAAGGTGGAGCAGATACGCAGTATTTT.

This clonotype has a handful of counts. V gene TRBV3-1 combines with J gene TRBJ2-1; 9 bases fit TRBD2. The V and J ends lost 8 bases and 7 bases, in that order; junction bases with no gene match: 6. The CDR3 contains 13 residues. Germline CDR1 reads LGHDT; CDR2 reads YNNKEL (reference sequence). In nucleotides, the CDR3 is TGTGCCAGCGGGGTAGCGGGGGTGAATGAGCAGTTCTTC. This sequence encodes CASGVAGVNEQFF.

This chain uses TRBV11-2 with TRBJ2-7; D may be TRBD1 (8 bases). The CDR3 loop spans 15 amino acids. The germline V gene encodes CDR1 SGHAT and CDR2 FQNNGV. The V gene lost 2 bases and the J gene lost 1 base, with 12 bases spanning the gap. The chain's CDR3 is CASSLLQGGSYEQYF. As DNA, the CDR3 is TGTGCCAGCAGCTTATTACAGGGGGGGTCCTACGAGCAGTACTTC.

This clonotype was seen a handful of times. J is TRBJ2-2 and V is TRBV2, with 9 bases fitting TRBD2. The CDR3 length is 15 residues. Trimming at V came to 4 bases and at J to 5 bases, leaving 5 bases not matched to a gene. Looked up from germline, CDR1 is SNHLY and CDR2 is FYNNEI. CDR3 sequence reads: CASSVSGRYTGELFF. The CDR3 nucleotides are TGTGCCAGCAGTGTCAGCGGGAGGTATACCGGGGAGCTGTTTTTT.

This clonotype was recorded at least ten times. The CDR3 DNA sequence: TGTGCCAGCAGTCGCTTACAAGAGACCCAGTACTTC. Its translation is CASSRLQETQYF. The chain employs TRBV28 and TRBJ2-5; the D is unclear. Germline V gene lookup returns CDR1 MDHEN and CDR2 SYDVKM. The V and J ends lost 5 bases and 2 bases respectively, with 6 bases between them. The CDR3 spans 12 residues.

In its sample, this clonotype was seen a few times. The chain combines TRBV5-8 with TRBJ2-7; D tentatively fits TRBD1 or TRBD2 (5 bases each). The CDR3 spans 15 residues. Germline V gene data show CDR1 as SGHTS and CDR2 as YDEGEE. V lost 3 bases and J lost 3, with 16 bases in between. The CDR3 DNA is TGTGCCAGCAGCTCCCTGCCGGGACGGTTCTACGAGCAGTACTTC. It codes for CASSSLPGRFYEQYF.

J is TRBJ2-5 and V is TRBV7-9; unclear D gene. Germline-derived CDR1 and CDR2 are SEHNR and FQNEAQ (reference sequence). This CDR3 comprises 16 residues. With 0 bases removed from V and 5 bases from J, the gap between germline ends came to 16 bases. The CDR3 DNA is TGTGCCAGCAGCTTAGCCCAGAGTACCCTGAGGGAGACCCAGTACTTC. It specifies CASSLAQSTLRETQYF.

The chain is built from TRBV4-1 and TRBJ1-5; tentative D call: TRBD1 (6 bases). The V end was cut by 4 bases, the J end by 6 bases, with 16 bases between. The CDR3 loop spans 15 amino acids. Germline V CDR1 and CDR2: MGHRA, YSYEKL. CDR3 protein: CASSPTGGAGQPQHF. CDR3 coding DNA: TGCGCCAGCAGCCCGACTGGGGGGGCAGGTCAGCCCCAGCATTTT.

This clonotype was detected many times. The rearrangement joins TRBV11-2 to TRBJ1-1, with no clear D. From germline, CDR1 is SGHAT and CDR2 FQNNGV. V lost 3 bases and J 6 bases, leaving 14 bases between the germline ends. The CDR3 contains 14 residues. CDR3 nucleotides: TGTGCCAGCAGCTTGGCAGCGAAGGTTCCTGAAGCTTTCTTT. It codes for CASSLAAKVPEAFF.

This clonotype was seen ten or more times. The chain couples TRBV3-1 to TRBJ1-1; D perhaps matches TRBD1 (6 bases). V lost 0 bases, J lost 6 bases, and 11 bases lay in between. The germline gives CDR1 LGHDT, CDR2 YNNKEL (reference sequence). The CDR3 has 14 amino acids. This CDR3 is CASSQERGIPEAFF. The CDR3, as DNA: TGTGCCAGCAGCCAAGAGAGGGGGATCCCTGAAGCTTTCTTT.

J is TRBJ2-3 and V is TRBV7-2; TRBD2 aligns across 10 bases. The CDR3 is 16 amino acids. With 1 base clipped from V and 6 bases from J, the junction kept 7 bases outside the gene matches. CDR1 is SGHTA, CDR2 FQGNSA, per germline. CDR3 sequence (DNA): TGTGCCAGCAGCTTAGTCGCGACTAGCGGGTCCGATACGCAGTATTTT. The encoded protein is CASSLVATSGSDTQYF.

A note on this clonotype: A much larger clone is a single base away; this may be a read error. The chain combines TRBV2 with TRBJ2-7; D might be TRBD2 (5 bases). The germline V and J ends were trimmed by 11 bases and 2 bases, with 16 bases remaining between them. CDR3 length: 13 residues. The V gene's germline CDR1 is SNHLY and CDR2 FYNNEI. This CDR3 reads CASPGMLAYEQYF. CDR3 coding DNA: TGTGCCTCTCCGGGGATGCTGGCCTACGAGCAGTACTTC.

This clonotype has only a few counts. The chain links TRBV4-3 to TRBJ1-1, with TRBD1 identical over 8 bases. The V gene's germline CDR1 is LGHNA and CDR2 YSLEER. Trimming removed 0 bases from V and 8 bases from J; junction bases left unmatched: 5. This CDR3 spans 14 amino acids. The CDR3 DNA is TGCGCCAGCAGCCAAGATCAGGGGGCTACAGAAGCTTTCTTT. Its protein product is CASSQDQGATEAFF.

This clonotype occurred a few times. The chain recombines TRBV3-1 with TRBJ2-1; D tentatively fits TRBD1 or TRBD2 (7 bases each). This CDR3 has 19 amino acids. Germline V lookup: CDR1 LGHDT, CDR2 YNNKEL (reference sequence). Trimming removed 4 bases from V and 2 bases from J, with 24 bases in between. The CDR3 sequence: CASSPIPQGRLAPYNEQFF. The CDR3 bases are TGTGCCAGCAGCCCCATCCCACAGGGGCGACTAGCTCCCTACAATGAGCAGTTCTTC.

This clonotype was recorded many times. The chain recombines TRBV12-5 with TRBJ1-4; possibly TRBD1 for D (6 bases). Germline CDR1 reads LGHNT; CDR2 reads FRNRAP. V dropped 7 bases and J dropped 4 bases, with 19 bases sitting between them. The CDR3 sequence is 16 residues long. CDR3 DNA sequence: TGTGCTAGTGCTCCGCCCCAGGCAGGGGTTAATGAAAAACTGTTTTTT. Protein sequence: CASAPPQAGVNEKLFF.

J is TRBJ2-7 and V is TRBV11-2, with D tentatively TRBD1 (6 bases). Germline V CDR1 and CDR2: SGHAT, FQNNGV. The V gene lost 3 bases and the J gene lost 3 bases, with 18 bases spanning the gap. The CDR3 has 16 residues. The CDR3 DNA is TGTGCCAGCAGCTTTGGGGGCAGGGCGAAGAACTACGAGCAGTACTTC. Residues: CASSFGGRAKNYEQYF.

This clonotype was detected a few times. The J gene is TRBJ2-7, the V gene TRBV27; 7 nucleotides align to TRBD2. V lost 4 bases, J lost 2 bases, and 8 bases stayed unmatched. This CDR3 is built from 15 residues. The germline V gene has CDR1 MNHEY and CDR2 SMNVEV (reference sequence). The DNA of the CDR3 is TGTGCCAGCAGTTATTCGCGGGGGTCGACCTACGAGCAGTACTTC. Protein: CASSYSRGSTYEQYF.